The present entry profiles one T cell receptor (beta chain) with its context. Its antigen is not identified. There were TCR beta CDR3 regions amplified from RNA transcripts. A first-round RT-PCR of the TCR CDR3 used the HTBI primer set. TCRdb reprocessed the multiplex PCR reads with MiXCR, giving one entry per CDR3 protein. This table has a few hundred thousand distinct CDR3 sequences, roughly 20% appearing once. The data belong to a study of T cells in Graves' hyperthyroidism and ophthalmopathy. The CDR3 is 18 residues long. The germline V gene has CDR1 SGHTA and CDR2 FQGTGA. J gave up 4 bases and V 5 bases, and 9 bases lay outside the gene matches. Calling Graves' hyperthyroidism stable meant ophthalmopathy did not progress within 18 months. Hyperthyroidism was newly diagnosed in patients aged 18 to 65 (duration under 2 months). Overall study results and limits: Stable hyperthyroidism was separated from ophthalmopathy by a model based on 13 V-J features.

Sequencing used blood. The receptor was derived from a woman between 45 and 60 years old with Graves' hyperthyroidism. The rearrangement uses TRBV7-3 and TRBJ2-2; TRBD2 aligns across 14 bases. The CDR3: CASSPQTSGGAGTGELFF. The DNA for the CDR3 is TGTGCCAGCAGCCCCCAGACTAGCGGGGGGGCCGGCACCGGGGAGCTGTTTTTT.